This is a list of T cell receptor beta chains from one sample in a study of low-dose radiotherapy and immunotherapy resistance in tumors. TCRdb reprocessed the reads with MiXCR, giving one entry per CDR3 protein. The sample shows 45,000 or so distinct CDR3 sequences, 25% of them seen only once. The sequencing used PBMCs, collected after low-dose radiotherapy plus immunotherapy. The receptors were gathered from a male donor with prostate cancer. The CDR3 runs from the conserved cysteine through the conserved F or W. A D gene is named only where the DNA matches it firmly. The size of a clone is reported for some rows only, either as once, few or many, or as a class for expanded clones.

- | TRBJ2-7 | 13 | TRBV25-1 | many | CASSEPLRGEQYF | TGTGCCAGCAGTGAACCCTTACGGGGGGAGCAGTACTTC
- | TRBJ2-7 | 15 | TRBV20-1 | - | CSARDRAGVTCEQYF | TGCAGTGCTAGAGATAGGGCAGGCGTTACCTGCGAGCAGTACTTC
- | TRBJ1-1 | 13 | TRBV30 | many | CAWTKGPNTEAFF | TGTGCCTGGACCAAGGGGCCGAACACTGAAGCTTTCTTT
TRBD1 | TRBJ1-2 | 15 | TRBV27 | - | CASSLPGTGGEGYTF | TGTGCCAGCAGTTTACCCGGGACAGGGGGCGAAGGCTACACCTTC
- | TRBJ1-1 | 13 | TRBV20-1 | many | CSASRQINTEAFF | TGCAGTGCTAGCCGTCAGATTAACACTGAAGCTTTCTTT
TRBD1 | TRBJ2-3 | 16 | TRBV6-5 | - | CASSYCGTGGTDTQYF | TGTGCCAGCAGTTACTGTGGGACAGGAGGCACAGATACGCAGTATTTT
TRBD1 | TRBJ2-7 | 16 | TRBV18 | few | CASSRNSDRGTYEQYF | TGTGCCAGCTCACGAAACTCGGACAGGGGTACCTATGAGCAGTACTTC
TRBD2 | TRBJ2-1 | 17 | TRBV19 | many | CASSPSTSGRSYNEQFF | TGTGCCAGTAGTCCCTCGACTAGCGGGAGGTCCTACAATGAGCAGTTCTTC
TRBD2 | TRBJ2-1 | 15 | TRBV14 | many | CASSRGSGAYNEQFF | TGTGCCAGCAGCCGTGGTAGCGGGGCCTACAATGAGCAGTTCTTC
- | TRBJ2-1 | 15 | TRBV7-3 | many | CASSLTPLRVSEQFF | TGTGCCAGCAGCTTAACTCCCCTCAGGGTCAGTGAGCAGTTCTTC
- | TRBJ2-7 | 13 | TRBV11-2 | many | CASSWRSLYEQYF | TGTGCCAGCAGCTGGCGCAGCCTCTACGAGCAGTACTTC
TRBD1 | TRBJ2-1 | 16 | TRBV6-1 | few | CASSYSAGGTGNEQFF | TGTGCCAGCAGTTACTCCGCAGGGGGCACAGGGAATGAGCAGTTCTTC
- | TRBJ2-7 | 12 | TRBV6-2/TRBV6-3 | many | CASSGLGRDQYF | TGTGCCAGCAGTGGCCTGGGACGGGACCAGTACTTC
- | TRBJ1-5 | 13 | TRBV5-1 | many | CASSRDGVGPQHF | TGCGCCAGCAGCCGGGACGGGGTAGGGCCCCAGCATTTT
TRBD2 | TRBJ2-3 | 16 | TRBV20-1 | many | CSAPKGPGRTTDTQYF | TGCAGTGCCCCAAAGGGTCCCGGGAGGACCACAGATACGCAGTATTTT
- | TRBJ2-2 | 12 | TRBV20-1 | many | CSATRTTGELFF | TGCAGTGCCACACGAACCACCGGGGAGCTGTTTTTT
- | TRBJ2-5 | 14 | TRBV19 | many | CASGETRRPETQYF | TGTGCCAGTGGGGAAACCCGGCGCCCGGAGACCCAGTACTTC
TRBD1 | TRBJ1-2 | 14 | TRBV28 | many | CASRLRGPNYGYTF | TGTGCCAGCAGGCTAAGGGGGCCCAACTATGGCTACACCTTC
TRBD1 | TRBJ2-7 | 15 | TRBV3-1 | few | CASSQRQGASYEQYF | TGTGCCAGCAGCCAAAGACAGGGCGCCTCCTACGAGCAGTACTTC
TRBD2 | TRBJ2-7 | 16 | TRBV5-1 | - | CASSVVASGTYYEQYF | TGCGCCAGCAGCGTTGTCGCTAGCGGGACTTATTACGAGCAGTACTTC
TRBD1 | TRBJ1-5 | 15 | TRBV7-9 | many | CASSTTTGNNQPQHF | TGTGCCAGCAGCACGACGACAGGGAACAATCAGCCCCAGCATTTT
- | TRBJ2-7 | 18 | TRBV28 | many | CASSFALIGQGVTYEQYF | TGTGCCAGCAGTTTTGCGTTAATCGGCCAAGGAGTAACCTACGAGCAGTACTTC
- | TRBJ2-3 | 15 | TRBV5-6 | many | CASSLGGIFTDTQYF | TGTGCCAGCAGCTTGGGGGGAATTTTCACAGATACGCAGTATTTT
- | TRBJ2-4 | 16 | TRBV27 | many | CASSFSRGVAKNIQYF | TGTGCCAGCAGTTTCTCTAGAGGGGTCGCCAAAAACATTCAGTACTTC
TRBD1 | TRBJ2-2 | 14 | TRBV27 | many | CASNRGQGTGELFF | TGTGCCAGCAACAGGGGGCAGGGAACCGGGGAGCTGTTTTTT
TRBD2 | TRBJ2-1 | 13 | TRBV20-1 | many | CSARWRGIAEQFF | TGCAGTGCTAGGTGGCGGGGGATCGCTGAGCAGTTCTTC
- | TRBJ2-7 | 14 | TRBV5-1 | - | CASSAGTTPPGQYF | TGCGCCAGCAGCGCCGGGACAACCCCTCCGGGGCAGTACTTC
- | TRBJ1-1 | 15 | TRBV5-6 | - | CASSLDGGRVPEAFF | TGTGCCAGCAGCTTGGACGGGGGCAGGGTACCTGAAGCTTTCTTT
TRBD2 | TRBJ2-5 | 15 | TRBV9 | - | CASSATTSTQETQYF | TGTGCCAGCAGCGCGACGACTAGCACCCAAGAGACCCAGTACTTC
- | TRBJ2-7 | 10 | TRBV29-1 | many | CSVKQVEQYF | TGCAGCGTAAAACAGGTCGAGCAGTACTTC
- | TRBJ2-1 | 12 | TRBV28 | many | CASSLRGNEQFF | TGTGCCAGCAGTTTAAGGGGCAATGAGCAGTTCTTC
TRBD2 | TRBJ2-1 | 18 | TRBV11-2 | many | CASSLTGGRGGSYNEQFF | TGTGCCAGCAGCTTAACTGGCGGGAGGGGAGGCTCCTACAATGAGCAGTTCTTC
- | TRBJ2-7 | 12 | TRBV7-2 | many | CASSPPSYEQYF | TGTGCCAGCAGCCCTCCTTCCTACGAGCAGTACTTC
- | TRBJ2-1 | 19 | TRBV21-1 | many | CASSKGGGRKGLVSNEQFF | TGTGCCAGCAGCAAAGGGGGGGGGCGCAAGGGACTAGTGTCGAATGAGCAGTTCTTC
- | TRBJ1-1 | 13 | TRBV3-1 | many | CASSQTMGTEAFF | TGTGCCAGCAGCCAAACTATGGGGACTGAAGCTTTCTTT
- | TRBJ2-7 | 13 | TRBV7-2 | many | CASRPAGAFEQYF | TGTGCCAGCAGGCCAGCCGGGGCCTTCGAGCAGTACTTC
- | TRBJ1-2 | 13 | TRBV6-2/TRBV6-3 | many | CASSYEPFYGYTF | TGTGCCAGCAGTTACGAGCCGTTCTATGGCTACACCTTC
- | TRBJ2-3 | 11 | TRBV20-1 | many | CSAKDSPAQYF | TGCAGTGCTAAAGACTCACCGGCGCAGTATTTT
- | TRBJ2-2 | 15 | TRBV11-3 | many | CASSFTTDGTGELFF | TGTGCCAGCAGCTTTACTACTGACGGCACCGGGGAGCTGTTTTTT
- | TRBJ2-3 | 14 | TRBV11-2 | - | CASSSVRSRDTPYF | TGTGCCAGCAGCTCAGTTCGAAGTCGGGATACGCCGTATTTT
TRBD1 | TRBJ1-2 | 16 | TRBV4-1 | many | CASSRAGTALRDGYTF | TGCGCCAGCAGCCGAGCAGGGACAGCCTTACGGGATGGCTACACCTTC
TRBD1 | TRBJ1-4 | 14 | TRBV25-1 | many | CASSESRGDEKLFF | TGTGCCAGCAGTGAATCCAGGGGGGATGAAAAACTGTTTTTT
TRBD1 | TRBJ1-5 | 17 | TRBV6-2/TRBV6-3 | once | CASSDRTGQGGGQPQHF | TGTGCCAGCAGTGACCGAACCGGACAGGGAGGAGGGCAGCCCCAGCATTTT
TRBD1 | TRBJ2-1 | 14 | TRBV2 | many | CASGATGSNNEQFF | TGTGCCAGCGGCGCGACAGGGTCGAACAATGAGCAGTTCTTC
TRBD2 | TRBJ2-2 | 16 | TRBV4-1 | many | CASSQERERGTGELFF | TGCGCCAGCAGCCAAGAACGAGAGCGGGGGACCGGGGAGCTGTTTTTT
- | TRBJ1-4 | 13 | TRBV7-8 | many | CASSPDWNEKLFF | TGTGCCAGCAGCCCAGACTGGAATGAAAAACTGTTTTTT
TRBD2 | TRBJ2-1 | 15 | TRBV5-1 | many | CASSSAGATENEQFF | TGCGCCAGCAGCTCAGCGGGAGCTACGGAAAATGAGCAGTTCTTC
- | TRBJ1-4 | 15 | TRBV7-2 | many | CASSHGAGSLGKLFF | TGTGCCAGCAGCCACGGTGCGGGAAGCCTAGGCAAACTGTTTTTT
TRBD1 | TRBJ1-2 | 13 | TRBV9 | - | CASSVNQGDGYTF | TGTGCCAGCAGCGTAAACCAGGGGGATGGCTACACCTTC